The clone carrying this T cell receptor beta chain came up many times. The data are from a study of tumor and adjacent non-tumor tissue in lung cancer. The library came from three nested PCR rounds adapted from ARM-PCR protocols. TCRdb re-called the multiplex PCR reads with MiXCR, one entry per CDR3 protein. Altogether 55,000 to 70,000 distinct CDR3 sequences are present, 50% to 60% being singletons, with the ten largest covering 20% to 25%. The template was RNA from unsorted bulk tissue. The CDR3 totals 14 residues. Germline trimming cut 3 bases from V and 8 bases from J; bases unmatched to any gene: 5.

The material sequenced was lung tumor tissue. The sequence derives from a man aged 50 to 60 with non-small cell lung cancer. This chain links TRBV12-3 or TRBV12-4 with TRBJ2-1; TRBD2 matches 9 bases. CDR3 coding DNA: TGTGCCAGCAGTTTCGGACTAGCGATTCATGAGCAGTTCTTC. This codes for CASSFGLAIHEQFF.